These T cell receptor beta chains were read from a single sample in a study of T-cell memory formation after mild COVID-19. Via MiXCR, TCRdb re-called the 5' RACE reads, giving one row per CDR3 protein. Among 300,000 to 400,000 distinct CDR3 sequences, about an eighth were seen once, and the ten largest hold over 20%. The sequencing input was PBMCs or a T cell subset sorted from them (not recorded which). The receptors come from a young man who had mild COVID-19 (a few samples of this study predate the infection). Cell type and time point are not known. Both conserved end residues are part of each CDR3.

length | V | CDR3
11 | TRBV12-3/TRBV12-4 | CASRRGDTQYF
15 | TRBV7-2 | CASRRTGGGGNTIYF
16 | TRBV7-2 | CASSFGQGFSGNTIYF
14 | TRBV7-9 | CASSWQTSYNEQFF
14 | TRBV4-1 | CASSQHRAATEAFF
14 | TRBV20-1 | CSARDDREASPLHF
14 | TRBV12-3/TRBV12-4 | CASRPDGGAYGYTF
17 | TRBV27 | CASSDDRGRGMNTEAFF
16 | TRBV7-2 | CASSRTTGRQAEDQYF
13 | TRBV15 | CATSRGERDEQFF
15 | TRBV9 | CASNQREGSYNEQFF
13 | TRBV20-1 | CSAPGLAGGEQFF
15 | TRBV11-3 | CASSGTSGSYNEQFF
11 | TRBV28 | CASSRERPQHF
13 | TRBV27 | CASSSSSTDTQYF
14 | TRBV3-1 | CASSQEGVYTEAFF
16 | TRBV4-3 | CASSQETSGGYNEQFF
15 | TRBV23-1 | CASSQSQGLNQPQHF
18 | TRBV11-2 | CASSLEYWGLANDDEQFF
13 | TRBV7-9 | CASSFSSGETQYF
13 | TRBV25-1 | CASSVDRVEGQYF
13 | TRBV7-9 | CASSQSLGFEAFF
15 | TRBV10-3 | CAISNRGRITGELFF
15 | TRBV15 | CATSRGRDRGYEQYF
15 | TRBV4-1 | CASSQVWDKAYEQYF
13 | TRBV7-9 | CASSVQGSDGYTF
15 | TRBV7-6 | CASSLRGSSYNEQFF
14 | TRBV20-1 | CSAFHRGQHEKLFF
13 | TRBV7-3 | CASSEPGTVGYTF
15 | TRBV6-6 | CASSYSSSGRNEQFF
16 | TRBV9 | CASSVAASAGGETQYF
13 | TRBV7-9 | CASSGTGHSPLHF